One TCR beta chain is described in this entry. In its sample, this clonotype was seen a few times. No cognate antigen has been identified for it. Qualities for individual bases were not recorded, and no much larger clone is one base off. TCR beta CDR3 regions were amplified from RNA transcripts. The TCR CDR3 was subjected to a first round of RT-PCR using the HTBI primer set and the Qiagen OneStep RT-PCR kit. The libraries were constructed in a second round of multiplex PCR and then size-selected and purified. The libraries were sequenced on an Illumina HiSeq2000 using paired-end 100 bp reads. As for the authors' bioinformatics: SOAPnuke was used to process the raw data, throwing out any read that contained adapters or uncalled bases, had a mean Phred below 15, or lacked an exact constant-primer or identifier match. High-quality paired reads were merged using COPE v1.2.5, and each unique nucleotide sequence was defined as a clonotype. MiTCR v1.1 was used to align clonotypes to the IMGT TRBV, TRBD and TRBJ reference segments. Analysis was restricted to V-J combinations with a frequency above 0.0001, which covered 99.2% of repertoires. A TCS score was defined as the ratio between F50 (clonal expansion) and ExV (chaos), using BLOSUM62-based TCRdist between CDR3 peptides within each V-J. Welch's t-statistics and random forest reduced 500 to 650 V-J features to some 14, which were used in a naive Bayes classifier (R e1071). The similarity between thyroid and blood repertoires was quantified using the Morisita-Horn index. TCRdb itself trimmed the public reads at Q25 with fastp, ran MiXCR and retained productive beta chains. Rows with a matching CDR3 protein are joined into one entry that keeps the most common DNA and genes. The V and J calls, along with clone size, are taken from TCRdb and not from the paper's own processing. The sample table holds around 660,000 distinct CDR3 sequences, of which about 45% were seen once. The biggest ten clones account for less than 8.5% of the sample.

The sample originates from a study of T cells in Graves' hyperthyroidism and ophthalmopathy (dated by TCRdb to the late 2010s). About the investigation overall: To identify distinguishing TCR V-J signatures, a discovery cohort of some 100 patients was used, comprising 43 with Graves' ophthalmopathy and under 60 with stable Graves' hyperthyroidism. Prospective prediction of ophthalmopathy was tested in an independent validation cohort consisting of some 20 hyperthyroidism patients and approximately 16 patients who later progressed to ophthalmopathy. The 90 to 100 discovery patients were randomly split 7:3 into training and test sets. The study also compared thyroid tissue and blood T-cell repertoires from several Graves' hyperthyroidism patients. After blood sampling, hyperthyroidism patients were treated with methimazole at a starting dose of 30 mg daily, and ophthalmopathy patients were treated with high-dose intravenous methylprednisolone. According to the paper, TCR Vbeta CDR3 sequencing was carried out on more than 120 peripheral blood samples, which came from 40 to 45 ophthalmopathy, 75 to 80 hyperthyroidism and approximately 17 progressor patients.

The full study reports these points: No statistical method was used to set the sample size in advance, and investigators knew the group allocation. In validation, the model predicted progression to ophthalmopathy with 55% to 71% sensitivity and less than 80% specificity, a median of about six months before onset. A 13 V-J signature model separated ophthalmopathy from stable hyperthyroidism, with 87.88% sensitivity and 81.08% specificity in cross-validation and 80%/75% in testing. Blood samples also contained most of the expanded thyroid clonotypes (frequency above 0.001), which suggests that blood repertoires may reflect thyroid immune responses.

Compared with germline, V lacks 2 bases and J lacks 5 bases; bases without a gene match: 1. CDR1 and CDR2 are read off the germline V gene (reference sequence) as SEHNR and FQNEAQ. The CDR3, from cysteine to phenylalanine, totals 14 residues. Left in the record is the CDR3 DNA by itself, 42 bases read in frame from the first base. Any patient with an uncontrolled infection, another autoimmune disease, pregnancy or lactation was excluded. Diagnoses relied on clinical symptoms, serum thyroxine and TRAb, thyroid ultrasound and orbital computed tomography. Total RNA was extracted using Trizol reagent, and RNA quality was assessed on an Agilent 2100 Bioanalyzer.

The chain joins TRBV7-9 to TRBJ2-2; TRBD2 matches 8 bases in the middle. Source material: peripheral blood or thyroid tissue (not recorded which). The receptor was isolated from an adult man with Graves' disease, either hyperthyroidism or ophthalmopathy (not recorded which). The nucleotide sequence is given as TGTGCCAGCAGCTTAAGCGGGAGTACCGGGGAGCTGTTTTTT. Its protein reads: CASSLSGSTGELFF.